This TCR beta chain came from a study of blood T cell repertoires in COVID-19 (dated by TCRdb to 2020 to 2022). A note on the overall study: Samples from collaborators originated in the United States, Italy and Spain and spanned both the acute and convalescent phases of COVID-19. Sample metadata almost always included a de-identified subject ID, COVID-19 status, age in years and sex. The samples were drawn from two sources: the first 160 participants of the ongoing ImmuneRACE study, and 1,000 to 1,500 subjects contributed by 6 global collaborators. Where available, HLA class I and class II types were taken from metadata supplied by the sample provider and were not determined by assay-based typing. A freely available public database, intended as a resource for researchers studying the immune response to SARS-CoV-2, is where the repertoires were released. Subjects who had been exposed to COVID-19, were actively infected with it, or had recovered from it provided the deeply sampled blood TCRbeta repertoires that made up the dataset. The prospective study material was composed of cDNA or gDNA derived from T cells, B-cell-depleted T cells, or PBMCs. Here is what the overall study found, with its caveats: The quantity of clinical and demographic metadata differed by source and by participant and was supplied without curation.

The CDR3, from cysteine to phenylalanine, totals 12 residues. Only the CDR3 portion is preserved as DNA: 36 bases, with reading frame beginning at the first base. The germline ends are 9 bases apart after V is trimmed by 8 bases and J by 5 bases. CDR1 and CDR2, per the germline V gene, are MDHEN and SYDVKM. A note on this clone: It lacks a known antigen. Base-call qualities are not available, and no considerably larger clone is one nucleotide away.

The immunoSEQ Assay, a bias-controlled multiplex PCR, was used to amplify TCRbeta CDR3 regions from genomic DNA. From the authors' description of their analysis: The number of nucleated cells in each sample was estimated from the amplification of reference gene primers within the assay. To quantify the absolute abundance of each unique TCRbeta CDR3 rearrangement, sequence reads were collapsed and filtered. For each sample, productive Simpson clonality was calculated as the square root of Simpson's diversity index over productive rearrangements. What TCRdb holds here is the immuneACCESS table cut down to in-frame rearrangements. Part of the clones is not present; checked against another copy, under half of the missing clones reflect an unresolved V gene, and the others are unexplained. V and J calls and clone size are given by that table; D and trimming were obtained from the DNA. A total of under 500,000 clones appear in this sample, roughly 89% of them only once. The ten largest clones capture over 4% of the sample.

The collaborating institutions used their own protocols to collect whole blood in K2EDTA tubes. For TCRbeta analysis, collaborators shipped samples as frozen whole blood, isolated PBMCs, or DNA extracted from either of those sample types. This clonotype was sampled from a woman younger than 45 with acute or convalescent COVID-19. The specimen was peripheral blood. Here the chain combines TRBV28 and TRBJ2-2; too little of a D gene remains to name it. The CDR3 in this case is CASGPRTGELFF. In nucleotide form, the sequence is TGTGCCAGCGGGCCTCGTACCGGGGAGCTGTTTTTT. When the CDR3 is completed using the reference TRBV28 and TRBJ2-2 genes on either side, the full variable domain is DVKVTQSSRYLVKRTGEKVFLECVQDMDHENMFWYRQDPGLGLRLIYFSYDVKMKEKGDIPEGYSVSREKKERFSLILESASTNQTSMYLCASGPRTGELFFGEGSRLTVL.